The 2 T cell receptor beta chains in this list originate from one sample, sequenced in a study of human T cells and chemical hapten exposure. Noted time point: patch test 2, 6 weeks after DPC sensitization. The treatment is: therapeutic diphenylcyclopropenone sensitization with weekly scalp DPC. TCRdb fed the RACE reads into MiXCR, producing one record per CDR3 protein. The sample holds about 380,000 distinct CDR3 sequences, around 6% seen once. Sample: whole blood, taken in connection with sensitization to the hapten diphenylcyclopropenone (DPC). These receptor sequences come from a woman aged 18 to 35 with alopecia areata. Some clones in this sample may be carry-over from other donors' samples.

This clonotype was seen ten or more times. The chain joins TRBV6-5 to TRBJ1-4, with D possibly being TRBD1 (5 bases). V was clipped by 2 bases and J by 3 bases, with 10 bases between them. Germline CDR1 reads MNHEY; CDR2 reads SVGAGI. The CDR3 loop spans 15 amino acids. CDR3 region: CASSYGTASNEKLFF. The CDR3 nucleotides are TGTGCCAGCAGTTACGGGACGGCCTCTAATGAAAAACTGTTTTTT.

This clonotype has a count of ten or more. The chain combines TRBV7-9 with TRBJ1-2; D is ambiguous. The length of the CDR3 is 14 residues. V was cut by 1 base and J by 4 bases, with 10 bases left in between. Germline V gene sequence: CDR1 SEHNR, CDR2 FQNEAQ (reference sequence). The CDR3 here is CASSLDGLFYGYTF. The DNA of the CDR3 is TGTGCCAGCAGCTTAGACGGACTCTTCTATGGCTACACCTTC.